This T cell receptor beta chain originates from a study of breast tumors, draining lymph nodes, adjacent tissues. This clonotype rates as medium-sized (0.01 to 0.1%). No antigen is known for it. TCRdb re-analysed the multiplex PCR reads in MiXCR, keeping a single row per CDR3 protein. The sample holds about 200,000 distinct CDR3 sequences, around 34% seen once. Study-level results: Tumor TCR diversity was below lymph nodes but above nontumor tissue. Luminal-like breast cancer showed significantly higher tumor–nontumor repertoire similarity than basal-like.

Samples came from axillary lymph nodes draining the breast cancer. CDR1 SEHNR and CDR2 FQNEAQ come from the germline V gene (reference sequence). V shed 0 bases and J shed 10 bases, with 7 bases lying between them. The CDR3 extends over 13 amino acids. The material sequenced was axillary lymph node tissue. The receptor's source is a female donor with breast cancer. Some clones in this sample may be carry-over from other donors' samples. The genes are TRBV7-9 and TRBJ1-6; weak D call: TRBD1 (5 bases). CDR3 DNA: TGTGCCAGCAGCTTAGCCAGGGAGTCACCCCTCCACTTT. Residues: CASSLARESPLHF.